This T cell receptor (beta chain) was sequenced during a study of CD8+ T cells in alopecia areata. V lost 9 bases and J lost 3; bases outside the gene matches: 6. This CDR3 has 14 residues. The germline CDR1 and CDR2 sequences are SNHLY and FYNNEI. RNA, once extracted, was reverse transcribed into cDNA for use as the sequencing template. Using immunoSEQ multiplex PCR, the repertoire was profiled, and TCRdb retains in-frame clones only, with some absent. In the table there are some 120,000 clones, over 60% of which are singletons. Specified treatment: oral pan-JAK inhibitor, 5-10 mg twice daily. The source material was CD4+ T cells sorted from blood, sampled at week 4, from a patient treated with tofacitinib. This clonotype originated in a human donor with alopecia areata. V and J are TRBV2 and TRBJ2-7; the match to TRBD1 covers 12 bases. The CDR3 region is CARQGTGGDYEQYF. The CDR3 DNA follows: TGTGCCAGACAAGGGACAGGGGGCGACTACGAGCAGTACTTC.